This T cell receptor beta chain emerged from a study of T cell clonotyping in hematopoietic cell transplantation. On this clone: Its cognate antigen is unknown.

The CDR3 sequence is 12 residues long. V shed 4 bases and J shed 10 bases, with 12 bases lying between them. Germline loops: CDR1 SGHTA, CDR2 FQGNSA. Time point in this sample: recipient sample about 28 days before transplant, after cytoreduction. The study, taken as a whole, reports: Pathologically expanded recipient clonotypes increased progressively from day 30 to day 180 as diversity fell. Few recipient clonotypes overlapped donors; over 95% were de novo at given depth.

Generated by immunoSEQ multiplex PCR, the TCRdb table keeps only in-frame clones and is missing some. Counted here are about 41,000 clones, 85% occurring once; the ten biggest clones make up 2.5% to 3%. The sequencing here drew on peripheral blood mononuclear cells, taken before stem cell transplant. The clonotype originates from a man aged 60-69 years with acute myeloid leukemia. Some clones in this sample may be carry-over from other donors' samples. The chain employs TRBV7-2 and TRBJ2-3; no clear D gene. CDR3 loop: CASSSSRTPQYF. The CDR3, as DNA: TGTGCCAGCAGCTCCTCCCGTACTCCGCAGTATTTT.